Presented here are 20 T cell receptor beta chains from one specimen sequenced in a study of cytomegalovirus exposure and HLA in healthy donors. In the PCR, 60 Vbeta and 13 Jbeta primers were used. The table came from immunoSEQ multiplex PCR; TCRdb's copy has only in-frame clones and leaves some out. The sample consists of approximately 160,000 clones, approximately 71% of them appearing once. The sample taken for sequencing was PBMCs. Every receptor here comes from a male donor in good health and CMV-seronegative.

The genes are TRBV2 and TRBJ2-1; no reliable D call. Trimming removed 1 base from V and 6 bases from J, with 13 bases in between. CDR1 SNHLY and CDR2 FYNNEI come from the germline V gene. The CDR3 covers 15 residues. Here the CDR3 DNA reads TGTGCCAGCAGTGAAGAGTCTAGTTCGGCCAATGAGCAGTTCTTC. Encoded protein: CASSEESSSANEQFF.

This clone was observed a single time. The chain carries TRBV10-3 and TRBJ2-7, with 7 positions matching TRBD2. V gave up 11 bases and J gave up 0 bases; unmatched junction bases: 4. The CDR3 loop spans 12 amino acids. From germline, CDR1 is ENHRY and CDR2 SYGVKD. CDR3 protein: CAAQRDSYEQYF. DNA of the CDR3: TGTGCCGCACAGCGGGACTCCTACGAGCAGTACTTC.

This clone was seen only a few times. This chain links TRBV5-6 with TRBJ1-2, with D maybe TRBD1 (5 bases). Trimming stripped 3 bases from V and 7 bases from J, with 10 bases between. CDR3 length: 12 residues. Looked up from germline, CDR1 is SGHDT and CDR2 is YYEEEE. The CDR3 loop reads CASSSRQSGYTF. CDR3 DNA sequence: TGTGCCAGCAGCTCACGACAGAGTGGCTACACCTTC.

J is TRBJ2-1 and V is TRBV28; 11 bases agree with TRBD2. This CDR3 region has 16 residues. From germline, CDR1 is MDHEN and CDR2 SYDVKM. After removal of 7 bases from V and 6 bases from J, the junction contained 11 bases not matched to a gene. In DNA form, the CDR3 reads TGTGCCAGCAACACGGCCGGACTAGCGGGCCGCAATGAGCAGTTCTTC. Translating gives CASNTAGLAGRNEQFF.

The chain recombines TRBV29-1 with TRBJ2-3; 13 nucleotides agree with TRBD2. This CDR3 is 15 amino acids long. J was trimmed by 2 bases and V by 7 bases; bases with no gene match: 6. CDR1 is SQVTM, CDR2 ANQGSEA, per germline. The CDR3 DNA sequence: TGCAGCGCCACCGGGACTAGCGGGGTCACAGATACGCAGTATTTT. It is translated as CSATGTSGVTDTQYF.

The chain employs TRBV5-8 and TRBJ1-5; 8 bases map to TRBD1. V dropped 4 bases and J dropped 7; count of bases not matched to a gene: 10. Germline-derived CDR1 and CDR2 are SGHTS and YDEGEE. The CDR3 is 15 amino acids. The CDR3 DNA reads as TGTGCCAGCAGCACTCCCGGGACAGGCTGGCAGCCCCAGCATTTT. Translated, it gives CASSTPGTGWQPQHF. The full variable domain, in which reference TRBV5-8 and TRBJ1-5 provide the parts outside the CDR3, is EAGVTQSPTHLIKTRGQQATLRCSPISGHTSVYWYQQALGLGLQFLLWYDEGEERNRGNFPPRFSGRQFPNYSSELNVNALELEDSALYLCASSTPGTGWQPQHFGDGTRLSIL.

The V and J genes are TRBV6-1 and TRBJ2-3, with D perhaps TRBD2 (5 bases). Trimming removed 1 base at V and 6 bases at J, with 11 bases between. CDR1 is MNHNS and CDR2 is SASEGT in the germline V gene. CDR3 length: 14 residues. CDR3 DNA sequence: TGTGCCAGCAGTGAAGGCCTAGCCCCCGATACGCAGTATTTT. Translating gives CASSEGLAPDTQYF.

Here the CDR3 reads CASSKSPPGAGLFSGRTNTQYF. The CDR3 bases are TGTGCCAGCAGCAAAAGTCCGCCCGGGGCAGGGTTATTCAGCGGGAGGACAAATACGCAGTATTTT. This chain links TRBV21-1 with TRBJ2-3; the D segment call TRBD2 is taken from the table without a DNA check. TRBV21-1 is noted as a pseudogene. The CDR3 has 22 amino acids.

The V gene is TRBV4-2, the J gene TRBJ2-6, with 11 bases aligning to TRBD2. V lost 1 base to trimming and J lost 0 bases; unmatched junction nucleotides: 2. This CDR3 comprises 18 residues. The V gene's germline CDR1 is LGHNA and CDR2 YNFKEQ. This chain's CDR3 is CASSQGLAGNSGANVLTF. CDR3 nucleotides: TGTGCCAGCAGCCAAGGACTAGCGGGGAACTCTGGGGCCAACGTCCTGACTTTC.

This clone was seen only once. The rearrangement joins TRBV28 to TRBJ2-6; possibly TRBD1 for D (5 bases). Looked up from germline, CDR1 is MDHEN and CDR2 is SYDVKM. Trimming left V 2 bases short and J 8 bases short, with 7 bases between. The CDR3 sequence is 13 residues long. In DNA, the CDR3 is TGTGCCAGCAGTTTAAGGGGCCCCAACGTCCTGACTTTC. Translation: CASSLRGPNVLTF.

The CDR3 DNA sequence: TGTGCCAGCAGTCGCGGTGCAAAAGCTTTCTTT. It codes for CASSRGAKAFF. The J gene is TRBJ1-1, the V gene TRBV6-5; D unresolved. From germline, CDR1 is MNHEY and CDR2 SVGAGI. CDR3 length equals 11 residues. The V and J ends lost 5 bases and 9 bases respectively, with 10 bases between them.

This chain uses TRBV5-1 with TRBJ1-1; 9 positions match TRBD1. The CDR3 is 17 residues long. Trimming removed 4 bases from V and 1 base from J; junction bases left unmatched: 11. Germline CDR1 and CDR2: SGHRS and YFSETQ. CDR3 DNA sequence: TGCGCCAGCAGCCTGGGGGGGACAGGGCGGGCGAACACTGAAGCTTTCTTT. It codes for CASSLGGTGRANTEAFF. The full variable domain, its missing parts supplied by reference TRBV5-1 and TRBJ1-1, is KAGVTQTPRYLIKTRGQQVTLSCSPISGHRSVSWYQQTPGQGLQFLFEYFSETQRNKGNFPGRFSGRQFSNSRSEMNVSTLELGDSALYLCASSLGGTGRANTEAFFGQGTRLTVV.

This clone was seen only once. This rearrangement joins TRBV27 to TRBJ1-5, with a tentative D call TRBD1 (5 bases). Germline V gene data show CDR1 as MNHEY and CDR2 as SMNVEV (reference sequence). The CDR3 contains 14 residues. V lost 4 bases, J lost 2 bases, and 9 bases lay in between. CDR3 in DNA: TGTGCCAGCAGTTCCCGACAGCGCAATCAGCCCCAGCATTTT. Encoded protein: CASSSRQRNQPQHF.

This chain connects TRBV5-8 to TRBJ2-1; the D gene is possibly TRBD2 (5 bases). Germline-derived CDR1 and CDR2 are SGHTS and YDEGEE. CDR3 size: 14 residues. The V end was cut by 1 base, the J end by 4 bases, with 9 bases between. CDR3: CASSLFGLYNEQFF. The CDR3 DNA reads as TGTGCCAGCAGCTTGTTTGGACTGTACAATGAGCAGTTCTTC.

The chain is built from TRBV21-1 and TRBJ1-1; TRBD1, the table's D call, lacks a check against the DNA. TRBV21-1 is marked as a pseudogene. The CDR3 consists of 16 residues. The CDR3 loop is CASSKDLGRVYTEAFF. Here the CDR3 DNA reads TGTGCCAGCAGCAAAGATTTGGGCAGGGTATATACTGAAGCTTTCTTT.

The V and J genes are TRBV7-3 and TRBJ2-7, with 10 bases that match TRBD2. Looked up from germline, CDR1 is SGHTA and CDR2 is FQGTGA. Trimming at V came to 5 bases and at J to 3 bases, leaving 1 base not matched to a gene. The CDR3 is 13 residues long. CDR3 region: CASSVAGGYEQYF. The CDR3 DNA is TGTGCCAGCAGCGTAGCGGGAGGCTACGAGCAGTACTTC.

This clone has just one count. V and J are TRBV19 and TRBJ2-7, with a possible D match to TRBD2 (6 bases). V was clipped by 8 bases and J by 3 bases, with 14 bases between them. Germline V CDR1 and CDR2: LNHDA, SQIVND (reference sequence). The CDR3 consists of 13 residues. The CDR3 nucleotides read TGTGCCAGTTCGGGACTCGCAAACTACGAGCAGTACTTC. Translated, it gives CASSGLANYEQYF.

CDR3 sequence reads: CASGHHNEQFF. The CDR3 region has the DNA TGTGCCAGCGGGCACCACAATGAGCAGTTCTTC. The V gene is TRBV9, the J gene TRBJ2-1; D gene unclear. V lost 7 bases to trimming and J lost 5 bases, with 7 bases between them. The CDR3 spans 11 residues. Germline V lookup: CDR1 SGDLS, CDR2 YYNGEE.

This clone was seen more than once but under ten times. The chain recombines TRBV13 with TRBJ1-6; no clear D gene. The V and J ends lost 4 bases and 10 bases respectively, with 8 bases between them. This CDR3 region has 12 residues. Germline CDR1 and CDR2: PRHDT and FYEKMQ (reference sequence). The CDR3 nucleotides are TGTGCCAGCAGCTCCACGGGGTCACCCCTCCACTTT. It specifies CASSSTGSPLHF.

The CDR3 here is CASSDPGTVSYEQYF. In DNA, the CDR3 is TGTGCCAGCAGCGACCCCGGGACAGTCTCCTACGAGCAGTACTTC. The chain recombines TRBV7-9 with TRBJ2-7; 7 bases fit TRBD1. CDR1 is SEHNR, CDR2 FQNEAQ, per germline (reference sequence). The V segment lost 5 bases and the J segment 0 bases; nucleotides outside the gene matches: 7. The length of the CDR3 is 15 residues.